Sequencing of this T cell receptor (beta chain) was carried out in a study of blood T cell repertoires in COVID-19. Clones were sequenced by immunoSEQ multiplex PCR, and TCRdb holds only the in-frame ones, with some missing. The data hold 45,000 to 50,000 clones, with approximately 87% observed a single time. CDR3 length equals 16 residues. Trimming cost V 0 bases and J 5 bases, with 15 bases left between them. CDR1 is SGDLS, CDR2 YYNGEE, per germline. Sequences were obtained from peripheral blood. The chain combines TRBV9 with TRBJ2-1, with D possibly matching TRBD2 (6 bases). This sequence was found in a human donor in a cohort sampled during active COVID-19. The CDR3 bases are TGTGCCAGCAGCGTAGTTCTTTCACTAGCCAACAATGAGCAGTTCTTC. Translation gives CASSVVLSLANNEQFF.